This T cell receptor (beta chain) was recorded in a study of blood T cell repertoires in COVID-19 (dated by TCRdb to the early 2020s). Study-level background: Samples covering the acute and convalescent phases of COVID-19 were provided by collaborators in the United States, Italy and Spain. The material from the prospective study consisted of cDNA or gDNA derived from T cells, B-cell-depleted T cells, or PBMCs. Subjects who had been exposed to COVID-19, were actively infected with it, or had recovered from it provided the deeply sampled blood TCRbeta repertoires that made up the dataset. The repertoires were released in a freely available public database intended as a resource for research on the immune response to SARS-CoV-2. Samples were obtained from the ongoing ImmuneRACE study (first 160 participants) and from some 1,300 subjects provided by 6 global collaborators. The sample metadata nearly always contained a de-identified subject ID, COVID-19 status, age in years and sex. Where available, HLA class I and class II types were obtained from metadata supplied by the sample provider rather than from assay-based typing. What the study reported, not specific to this receptor: The amount of clinical and demographic metadata varied by source and participant and was provided uncurated.

This clone was seen a single time. The antigen it recognizes is unknown. Per-base quality was not reported, and no clone a single base away is much larger than it. The V end loses 1 base and the J end loses 0 bases, and a stretch of 8 bases separates them. The CDR3 goes from the cysteine to the phenylalanine over 15 residues. The kept DNA is CDR3 alone, 45 bases in frame from the first base. From the germline V gene, CDR1 is SGHRS and CDR2 is YFSETQ. TCRbeta CDR3 regions were amplified from genomic DNA using the immunoSEQ Assay, a bias-controlled multiplex PCR. The study's own analysis went as follows. The number of nucleated cells in each sample was estimated from the amplification of reference gene primers within the assay. To quantify the absolute abundance of each unique TCRbeta CDR3 rearrangement, sequence reads were collapsed and filtered. Productive Simpson clonality was computed per sample as the square root of Simpson's diversity index over productive rearrangements. TCRdb stores this immuneACCESS table with in-frame sequences only. Part of the clones is absent; in the studies checked, under half of the shortfall reflects unresolved V genes, and no reason is known for the rest. V, J and clone size were drawn from that table, and D and trimming were deduced from the DNA. For this sample the table gives a few hundred thousand clones, of which around 85% were detected only once. The top ten clonotypes cover about 4.1% of the sample.

In the prospective study, participants were about 18 to 90 years old, resided in fewer than 25 geographic areas of the United States, and were enrolled through a virtual design. In the prospective study, cohorts were assigned on the basis of participant-reported clinical history obtained from a screening survey and a study questionnaire. Mobile phlebotomists in the prospective study collected whole blood, serum and a nasopharyngeal or oropharyngeal swab from every participant. Over an approximately 2-month period, participants in the prospective study had the option of providing additional blood draws and questionnaires. Prospective study blood samples were shipped either frozen or at room temperature before DNA extraction.

The sequence derives from a woman between 40 and 50 years old with acute COVID-19. The chain joins TRBV5-1 to TRBJ2-1, and TRBD1 may be the D gene, going by 6 matching bases. The sequenced sample was PBMCs or T cells enriched from blood (not recorded which). The CDR3 region has the sequence CASSLPDSSYNEQFF. At the DNA level, the sequence is TGCGCCAGCAGCTTGCCGGACAGCTCCTACAATGAGCAGTTCTTC.